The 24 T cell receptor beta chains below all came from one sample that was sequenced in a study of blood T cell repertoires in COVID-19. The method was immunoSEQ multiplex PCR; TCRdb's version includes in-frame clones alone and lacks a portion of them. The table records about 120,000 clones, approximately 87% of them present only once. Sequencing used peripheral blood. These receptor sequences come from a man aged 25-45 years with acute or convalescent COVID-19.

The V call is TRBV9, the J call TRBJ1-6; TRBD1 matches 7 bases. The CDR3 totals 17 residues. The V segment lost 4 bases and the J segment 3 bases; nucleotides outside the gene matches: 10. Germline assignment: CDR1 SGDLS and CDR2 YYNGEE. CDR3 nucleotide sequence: TGTGCCAGCAGCCCCACGGTACAGGGGTTCTATAATTCACCCCTCCACTTT. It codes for CASSPTVQGFYNSPLHF.

The CDR3 here is CASSQEPGKTGELFF. DNA of the CDR3: TGTGCCAGCAGCCAAGAGCCAGGGAAAACCGGGGAGCTGTTTTTT. The V gene is TRBV2, the J gene TRBJ2-2, with a weak D call TRBD1 (5 bases). V was cut by 6 bases and J by 5 bases, with 16 bases left in between. CDR3 length: 15 amino acids. Germline-derived CDR1 and CDR2 are SNHLY and FYNNEI.

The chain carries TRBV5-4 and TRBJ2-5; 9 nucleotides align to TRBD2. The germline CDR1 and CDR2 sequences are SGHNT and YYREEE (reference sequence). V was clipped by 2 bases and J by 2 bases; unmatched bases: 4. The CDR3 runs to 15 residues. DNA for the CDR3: TGTGCCAGCAGCTTCGGCCTAGCGGGGCAAGAGACCCAGTACTTC. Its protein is CASSFGLAGQETQYF.

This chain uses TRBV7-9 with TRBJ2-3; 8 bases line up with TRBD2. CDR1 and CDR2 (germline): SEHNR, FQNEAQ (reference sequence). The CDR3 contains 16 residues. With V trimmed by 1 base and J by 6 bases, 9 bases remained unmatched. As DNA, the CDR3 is TGTGCCAGCAGCTTAGGAGTTGGCGGGAGGTGGGATACGCAGTATTTT. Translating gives CASSLGVGGRWDTQYF.

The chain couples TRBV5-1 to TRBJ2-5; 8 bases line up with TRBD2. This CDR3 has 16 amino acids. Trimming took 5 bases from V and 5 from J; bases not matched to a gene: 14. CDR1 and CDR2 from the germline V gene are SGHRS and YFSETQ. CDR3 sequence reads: CASSDPRQRGTETQYF. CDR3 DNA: TGCGCCAGCAGTGACCCCCGTCAGCGGGGGACGGAGACCCAGTACTTC.

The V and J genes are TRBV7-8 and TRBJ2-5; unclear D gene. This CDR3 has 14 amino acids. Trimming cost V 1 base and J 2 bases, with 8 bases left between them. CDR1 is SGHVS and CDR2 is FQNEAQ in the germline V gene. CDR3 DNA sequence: TGTGCCAGCAGCTTAGGAGCTTTACAAGAGACCCAGTACTTC. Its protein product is CASSLGALQETQYF.

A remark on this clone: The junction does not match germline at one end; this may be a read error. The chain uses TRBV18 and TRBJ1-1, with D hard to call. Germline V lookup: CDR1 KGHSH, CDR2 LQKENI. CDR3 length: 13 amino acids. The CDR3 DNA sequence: TGTGCCAGCTCACCACGCCCAGGTGATGAAACTTTCTTT. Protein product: CASSPRPGDETFF.

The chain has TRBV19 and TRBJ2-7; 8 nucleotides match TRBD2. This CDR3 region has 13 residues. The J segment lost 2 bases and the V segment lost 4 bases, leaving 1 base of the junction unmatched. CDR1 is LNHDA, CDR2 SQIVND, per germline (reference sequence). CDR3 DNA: TGTGCCAGTAGTACAGCGGGGGCCTACGAGCAGTACTTC. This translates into CASSTAGAYEQYF. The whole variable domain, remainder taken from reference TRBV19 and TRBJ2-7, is DGGITQSPKYLFRKEGQNVTLSCEQNLNHDAMYWYRQDPGQGLRLIYYSQIVNDFQKGDIAEGYSVSREKKESFPLTVTSAQKNPTAFYLCASSTAGAYEQYFGPGTRLTVT.

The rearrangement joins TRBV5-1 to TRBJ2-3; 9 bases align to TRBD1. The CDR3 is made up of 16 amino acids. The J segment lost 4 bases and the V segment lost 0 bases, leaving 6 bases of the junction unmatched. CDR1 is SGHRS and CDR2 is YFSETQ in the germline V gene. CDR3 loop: CASSLDVGQGPDTQYF. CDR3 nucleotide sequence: TGCGCCAGCAGCTTGGACGTGGGACAGGGCCCAGATACGCAGTATTTT.

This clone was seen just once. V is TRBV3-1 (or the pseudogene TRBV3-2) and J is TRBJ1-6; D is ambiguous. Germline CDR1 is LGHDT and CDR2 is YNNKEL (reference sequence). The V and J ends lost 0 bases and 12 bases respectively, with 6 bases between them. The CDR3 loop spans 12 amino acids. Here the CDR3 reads CASSQEELPLHF. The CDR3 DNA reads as TGTGCCAGCAGCCAAGAAGAACTACCCCTCCACTTT.

CDR3 nucleotide sequence: TGTGCCAGTAGTCCCACAGGGACATATAGCAATCAGCCCCAGCATTTT. Protein: CASSPTGTYSNQPQHF. This chain connects TRBV19 to TRBJ1-5; possible D gene TRBD1, 6 bases. The germline V gene encodes CDR1 LNHDA and CDR2 SQIVND (reference sequence). The CDR3 is 16 amino acids. V shed 5 bases and J shed 0 bases, with 14 bases lying between them.

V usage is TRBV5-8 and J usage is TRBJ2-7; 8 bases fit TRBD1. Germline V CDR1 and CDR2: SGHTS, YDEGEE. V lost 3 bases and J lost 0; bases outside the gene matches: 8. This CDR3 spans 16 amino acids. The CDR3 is CASSSRTGKSSYEQYF. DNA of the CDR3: TGTGCCAGCAGCTCTAGGACAGGGAAGAGCTCCTACGAGCAGTACTTC.

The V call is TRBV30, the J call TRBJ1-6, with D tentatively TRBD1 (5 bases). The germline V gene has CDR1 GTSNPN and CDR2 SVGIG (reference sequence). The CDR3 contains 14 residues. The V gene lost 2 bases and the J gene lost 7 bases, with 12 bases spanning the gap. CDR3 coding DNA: TGTGCCTGGAGTCGGGAGGGGAGAAATTCACCCCTCCACTTT. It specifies CAWSREGRNSPLHF.

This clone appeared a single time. The CDR3 nucleotides are TGCGCCAGCAGCCAAGCTACAGGTATGAACACTGAAGCTTTCTTT. Its protein product is CASSQATGMNTEAFF. The V gene is TRBV4-3, the J gene TRBJ1-1; TRBD1 might be the D (5 bases). The CDR3 loop spans 15 amino acids. Trimming pared 1 base from V and 0 bases from J, leaving 9 bases between. Germline values: CDR1 LGHNA, CDR2 YSLEER.

CDR3 sequence reads: CASSQFHGAGELFF. The DNA of the CDR3 is TGTGCCAGCAGCCAATTCCACGGGGCCGGGGAGCTGTTTTTT. The chain employs TRBV14 and TRBJ2-2; D possibly corresponds to TRBD2 (5 bases). Trimming shortened V by 2 bases and J by 6 bases, and 10 bases separated the two germline ends. CDR1 and CDR2 (germline): SGHDN, FVKESK. The CDR3 runs to 14 residues.

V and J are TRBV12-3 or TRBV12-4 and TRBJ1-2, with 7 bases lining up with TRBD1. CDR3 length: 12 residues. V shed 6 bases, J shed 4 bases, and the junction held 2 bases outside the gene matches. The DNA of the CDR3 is TGTGCCAGCAGCGAGGGGGCCTATGGCTACACCTTC. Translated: CASSEGAYGYTF.

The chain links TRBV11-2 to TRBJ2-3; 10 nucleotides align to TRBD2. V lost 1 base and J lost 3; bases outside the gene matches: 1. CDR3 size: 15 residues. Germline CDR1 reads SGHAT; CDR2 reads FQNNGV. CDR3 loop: CASSLGTSGTDTQYF. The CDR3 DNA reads TGTGCCAGCAGCTTAGGGACTAGCGGTACAGATACGCAGTATTTT.

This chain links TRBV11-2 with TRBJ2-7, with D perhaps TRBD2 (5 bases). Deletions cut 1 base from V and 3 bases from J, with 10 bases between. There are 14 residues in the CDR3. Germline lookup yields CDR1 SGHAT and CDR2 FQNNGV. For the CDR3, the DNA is TGTGCCAGCAGCTTAGGGAGCGGAGGCTACGAGCAGTACGTC. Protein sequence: CASSLGSGGYEQYV.

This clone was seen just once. Here the CDR3 reads CASSILASNTGELFF. The CDR3 bases are TGTGCCAGTAGTATACTAGCGTCGAACACCGGGGAGCTGTTTTTT. This sequence joins TRBV19 and TRBJ2-2; the D gene is possibly TRBD2 (6 bases). CDR3 length: 15 residues. Germline V gene sequence: CDR1 LNHDA, CDR2 SQIVND (reference sequence). V lost 2 bases, J lost 0 bases, and 7 bases lay in between.

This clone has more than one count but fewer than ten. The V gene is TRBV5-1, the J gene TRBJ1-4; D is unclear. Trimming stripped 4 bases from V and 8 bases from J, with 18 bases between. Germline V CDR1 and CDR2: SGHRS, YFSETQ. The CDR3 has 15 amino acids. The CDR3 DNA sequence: TGCGCCAGCAGCGTCTCCGGGATCTCGGGGGAAAAACTGTTTTTT. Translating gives CASSVSGISGEKLFF.

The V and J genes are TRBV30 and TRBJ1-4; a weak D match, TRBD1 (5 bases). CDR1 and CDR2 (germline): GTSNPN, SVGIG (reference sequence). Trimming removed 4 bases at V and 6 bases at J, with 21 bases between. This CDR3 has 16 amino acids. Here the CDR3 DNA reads TGTGCCTGGAACCCCTGGGGCGGGACGGATTATGAAAAACTGTTTTTT. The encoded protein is CAWNPWGGTDYEKLFF.

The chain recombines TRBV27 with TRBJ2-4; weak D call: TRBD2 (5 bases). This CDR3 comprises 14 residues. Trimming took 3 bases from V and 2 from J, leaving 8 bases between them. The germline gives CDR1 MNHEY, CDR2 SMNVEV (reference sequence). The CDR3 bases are TGTGCCAGCAGTTTGAGGGAGTCCAAAAACATTCAGTACTTC. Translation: CASSLRESKNIQYF.

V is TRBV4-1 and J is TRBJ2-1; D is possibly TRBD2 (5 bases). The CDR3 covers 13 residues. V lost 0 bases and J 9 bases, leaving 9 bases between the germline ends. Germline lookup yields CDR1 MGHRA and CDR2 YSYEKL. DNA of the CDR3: TGCGCCAGCAGCCAAGAGAACGGAGGTGAGCAGTTCTTC. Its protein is CASSQENGGEQFF.

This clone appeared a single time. In DNA, the CDR3 is TGTGCCAGCAGTGAAGCATCTAGCGGGAGAAGAGAGCAGTACGTC. Translated, it gives CASSEASSGRREQYV. The V call is TRBV6-1, the J call TRBJ2-7, with 10 bases matching TRBD2. CDR1 and CDR2 (germline): MNHNS, SASEGT. V dropped 0 bases and J dropped 7; count of bases not matched to a gene: 6. CDR3 size: 15 residues.